This TCR beta chain came from a study of T cell changes during pregnancy in multiple sclerosis. Measured with immunoSEQ multiplex PCR; TCRdb has only the in-frame clones, and not every one. This sample has more than 65,000 clones; around 93% occur once, and the top ten carry approximately 1%. The origin of this receptor is a female donor with multiple sclerosis, enrolled in a pregnancy study. Specimen: peripheral blood, collected in the first trimester of pregnancy.

CDR3 sequence reads: CASSGRLAGNQETQYF. CDR3 sequence (DNA): TGTGCCAGCAGCGGAAGACTAGCGGGAAACCAAGAGACCCAGTACTTC. The genes are TRBV7-9 and TRBJ2-5; 11 bases map to TRBD2. V lost 5 bases to trimming and J lost 0 bases; unmatched junction nucleotides: 5. The CDR3 runs to 16 residues. Per the germline V gene, CDR1 is SEHNR and CDR2 is FQNEAQ (reference sequence).